The clone carrying this T cell receptor (beta chain) came up a few times. The CDR3 is 17 amino acids. The ends lost 5 bases at V and 5 bases at J; junction bases unmatched: 17. The germline V gene encodes CDR1 SGHAT and CDR2 FQNNGV. Assay used: immunoSEQ multiplex PCR; TCRdb lists only in-frame clones, some missing. In the table there are a few hundred thousand clones, 85% to 90% of which are singletons. These data originate in a study of blood T cell repertoires in COVID-19. The sequence came from a woman in her thirties or forties who had recovered from COVID-19. Sequencing used PBMCs or T cells enriched from blood (not recorded which). This rearrangement joins TRBV11-2 to TRBJ2-7; 8 bases align to TRBD1. The CDR3 nucleotides read TGTGCCAGCAGCCTCCTCCCCGGGACAGGCTCTGCACACGAGCAGTACTTC. Amino acids: CASSLLPGTGSAHEQYF.